The clone carrying this T cell receptor beta chain appeared many times. CDR3 length: 13 amino acids. Per the germline V gene, CDR1 is MNHEY and CDR2 is SVGEGT. With 7 bases removed from V and 1 base from J, the gap between germline ends came to 11 bases. The entry originates in a study of low-dose radiotherapy and immunotherapy resistance in tumors. Across the study: Cohort 2's total reached 13 Gy over 26 weeks, at 1 Gy per fraction every two weeks.

Time point meaning: after trial treatment. As to treatment: LDRT plus nivolumab, ipilimumab, low-dose cyclophosphamide and aspirin (RACIN trial). The therapy administered to donors comprised nivolumab, ipilimumab, aspirin, low-dose cyclophosphamide and low-dose radiotherapy. Alpha- and beta-chain coverage of first-strand cDNA came from TRAV- and TRBV-specific primers. TCR amplification involved 20 to 25 PCR cycles with a constant-region primer and V-primer adapter. TCRdb reprocessed the reads via MiXCR and lists one record per CDR3 protein. Here the sample spans some 100,000 distinct CDR3 sequences, less than 25% being singletons.

The V gene is TRBV6-2 or TRBV6-3, the J gene TRBJ2-7; D may be TRBD1 or TRBD2 (6 bases each). Sequences were derived from PBMCs, sampled after low-dose radiotherapy plus immunotherapy. The TCR comes from a male donor with prostate cancer. In DNA form, the CDR3 reads TGTGCCAGCATCGGGGGCTGGTCCTACGAGCAGTACTTC. This codes for CASIGGWSYEQYF.